This section outlines one T cell receptor beta chain sequence together with its context. Profiling that covered TCR beta VDJ and CDR3 relied on genomic DNA as its template. One entry per CDR3 protein results from TCRdb running MiXCR on the reads. The table includes approximately 180,000 distinct CDR3 sequences, less than 65% detected once. The entry originates in a study of CD8+CD57+ T cells in acquired aplastic anemia. The authors sequenced patients whose flow cytometry had shown CD8+CD57+ cell expansion. Sequencing was performed on sorted CD4+, CD8+, or CD8+CD57+ T cells (not recorded which) from PBMCs. This clonotype was sampled from a human donor with aplastic anemia.

DNA of the CDR3: TGTGCCAGCAGCTTGGACAGGGTCTCTAATGAAAAACTGTTTTTT. This translates into CASSLDRVSNEKLFF. The chain recombines TRBV11-2 with TRBJ1-4; 8 bases agree with TRBD1. The CDR3 spans 15 residues. The J segment lost 3 bases and the V segment lost 3 bases, leaving 3 bases of the junction unmatched. Germline values: CDR1 SGHAT, CDR2 FQNNGV.